Presented here are 25 T cell receptor beta chains from one specimen sequenced in a study of T cell responses to AZD1222 COVID-19 vaccine. Sequencing used immunoSEQ multiplex PCR; TCRdb keeps in-frame clones, though not all of them. The repertoire has more than 85,000 clones, about nine tenths of them found once; the top ten carry 7.5%. The material sequenced was peripheral blood, taken on day 0 of AZD1222 vaccination. Receptors originate from an adult in good health.

This chain links TRBV5-1 with TRBJ1-1; D is perhaps TRBD1 (6 bases). The V gene's germline CDR1 is SGHRS and CDR2 YFSETQ. The CDR3 contains 14 residues. Trimming cost V 4 bases and J 4 bases, with 14 bases left between them. CDR3 amino acids: CASSPLVGGTEAFF. The DNA for the CDR3 is TGCGCCAGCAGCCCTCTCGTAGGGGGCACTGAAGCTTTCTTT.

The chain links TRBV7-9 to TRBJ2-7; D tentatively reads TRBD1 or TRBD2 (6 bases each). The CDR3 covers 13 residues. V was clipped by 7 bases and J by 5 bases, with 15 bases between them. In germline, CDR1 is SEHNR, CDR2 FQNEAQ (reference sequence). CDR3 protein: CASNLVGGHEQYF. CDR3 in DNA: TGTGCCAGCAACCTGGTCGGGGGCCACGAGCAGTACTTC.

V and J are TRBV7-2 and TRBJ2-1; 11 bases are a match to TRBD2. The CDR3 loop spans 16 amino acids. V trimming: 0 bases; J trimming: 7 bases; junction bases outside the gene matches: 5. Germline lookup yields CDR1 SGHTA and CDR2 FQGNSA. The DNA for the CDR3 is TGTGCCAGCAGCTTAGCGCGTAGCGGGGGGGCGAATGAGCAGTTCTTC. It translates to CASSLARSGGANEQFF.

The V call is TRBV7-9, the J call TRBJ2-1, with D possibly being TRBD1 or TRBD2 (5 bases each). V was pared by 4 bases and J by 7 bases, with 14 bases between. This CDR3 has 14 amino acids. Germline CDR1 reads SEHNR; CDR2 reads FQNEAQ (reference sequence). The CDR3: CASSSLGDGNEQFF. The CDR3 region has the DNA TGTGCCAGCAGCTCACTAGGGGATGGGAATGAGCAGTTCTTC.

CDR3 sequence (DNA): TGTGCCAGTAGTAGCTCGGGACCGCTTGAGGGTGAAGCTTTCTTT. Its translation: CASSSSGPLEGEAFF. The chain links TRBV19 to TRBJ1-1; tentatively, D is TRBD1 (5 bases). This CDR3 contains 15 residues. V dropped 4 bases and J dropped 7 bases, with 19 bases sitting between them. CDR1 and CDR2 from the germline V gene are LNHDA and SQIVND (reference sequence).

The J gene is TRBJ2-5, the V gene TRBV11-3; 9 nucleotides match TRBD1. The CDR3 is 14 residues long. The junction had 6 bases not matched to a gene; V was cut back by 5 bases and J by 5 bases. The germline V gene encodes CDR1 SGHNT and CDR2 YENEEA. This CDR3 is CASSPGTGKETQYF. The CDR3 coding sequence is TGTGCCAGCAGCCCTGGGACAGGGAAGGAGACCCAGTACTTC.

The chain has TRBV2 and TRBJ2-5, with 10 bases matching TRBD1. CDR3 size: 15 residues. CDR1 SNHLY and CDR2 FYNNEI come from the germline V gene. The J segment lost 5 bases and the V segment lost 7 bases, leaving 10 bases of the junction unmatched. The CDR3 here is CASNPWTGGRETQYF. The CDR3 nucleotides read TGTGCCAGCAACCCATGGACAGGGGGTAGGGAGACCCAGTACTTC.

Comment on this clone: An end of the junction does not agree with germline; a read error may underlie this. This chain joins TRBV28 and TRBJ1-6; D might be TRBD1 (6 bases). The CDR3 extends over 15 amino acids. In germline, CDR1 is MDHEN, CDR2 SYDVKM. The CDR3 sequence: CASGGPGTADSALHF. CDR3 sequence (DNA): TGTGCCAGCGGGGGCCCCGGGACGGCCGATTCAGCCCTCCACTTT.

The rearrangement uses TRBV2 and TRBJ2-7; TRBD1 matches at 8 bases. The CDR3 has 16 amino acids. CDR1 and CDR2 (germline): SNHLY, FYNNEI. V lost 4 bases, J lost 2 bases, and 10 bases stayed unmatched. The CDR3 region has the DNA TGTGCCAGCAGTGGTCGGGGACAGGAGAGGGCCTACGAGCAGTACTTC. This encodes CASSGRGQERAYEQYF.

V usage is TRBV6-5 and J usage is TRBJ1-2, with D possibly matching TRBD1 (5 bases). The CDR3 contains 13 residues. Trimming removed 2 bases from V and 6 bases from J, with 10 bases in between. Per germline, CDR1 MNHEY and CDR2 SVGAGI. The CDR3 DNA follows: TGTGCCAGCAGTTACCCTGGGGGGAATGGCTACACCTTC. This codes for CASSYPGGNGYTF.

The chain carries TRBV18 and TRBJ2-5, with D unclear. CDR3 length: 13 amino acids. With 10 bases removed from V and 4 bases from J, the gap between germline ends came to 16 bases. Germline V lookup: CDR1 KGHSH, CDR2 LQKENI. CDR3 sequence (DNA): TGTGCCACCGCCCGTGAAGGTTTAGAGACCCAGTACTTC. Translating gives CATAREGLETQYF.

This rearrangement joins TRBV11-2 to TRBJ1-3, with TRBD1 identical over 9 bases. The CDR3 is 16 amino acids. Germline CDR1 SGHAT, CDR2 FQNNGV. V dropped 4 bases and J dropped 5; count of bases not matched to a gene: 9. CDR3 coding DNA: TGTGCCAGCAGCTCCGGGACAGGGTCTTTGAGAAACACCATATATTTT. Its translation: CASSSGTGSLRNTIYF.

This chain connects TRBV9 to TRBJ2-7, with 7 bases identical to TRBD1. Germline trimming cut 4 bases from V and 0 bases from J; bases unmatched to any gene: 7. CDR1 and CDR2 from the germline V gene are SGDLS and YYNGEE. The CDR3 runs 15 residues. The CDR3, as DNA: TGTGCCAGCAGCTCCCGGGACAGCATCTCCTACGAGCAGTACTTC. As protein: CASSSRDSISYEQYF. The full variable domain, rest sourced from reference TRBV9 and TRBJ2-7, is DSGVTQTPKHLITATGQRVTLRCSPRSGDLSVYWYQQSLDQGLQFLIQYYNGEERAKGNILERFSAQQFPDLHSELNLSSLELGDSALYFCASSSRDSISYEQYFGPGTRLTVT.

The chain combines TRBV7-9 with TRBJ1-6; the D gene is possibly TRBD1 (5 bases). This CDR3 is 14 amino acids long. CDR1 SEHNR and CDR2 FQNEAQ come from the germline V gene (reference sequence). Trimming removed 8 bases from V and 5 bases from J, with 13 bases in between. The CDR3 nucleotides read TGTGCCAGCCGGGGGAATCTAGATAATTCACCCCTCCACTTT. Translating gives CASRGNLDNSPLHF.

The CDR3 DNA is TGTGCCAGCAGTGCCGGGACGGACCTCTCTGGAAACACCATATATTTT. It yields the protein CASSAGTDLSGNTIYF. The rearrangement joins TRBV28 to TRBJ1-3; maybe TRBD1 (5 bases). Germline-derived CDR1 and CDR2 are MDHEN and SYDVKM. This CDR3 has 16 residues. V lost 5 bases, J lost 0 bases, and 14 bases lay in between.

This clone has just a few counts. The CDR3 region has the DNA TGTGCCAGCAGCCCGGACAGGGGGGGTGGCTACACCTTC. Its protein is CASSPDRGGGYTF. V usage is TRBV11-2 and J usage is TRBJ1-2, with TRBD1 matching 10 bases. Per the germline V gene, CDR1 is SGHAT and CDR2 is FQNNGV. This CDR3 contains 13 residues. J was trimmed by 7 bases and V by 5 bases; bases with no gene match: 4.

The chain uses TRBV6-5 and TRBJ1-1; the D gene is possibly TRBD1 (5 bases). CDR3 length equals 15 residues. V was clipped by 6 bases and J by 3 bases, with 17 bases between them. Germline V gene sequence: CDR1 MNHEY, CDR2 SVGAGI. For the CDR3, the DNA is TGTGCCAGCAGCCCGTACATGGTCAGGGACACTGAAGCTTTCTTT. It specifies CASSPYMVRDTEAFF.

V and J are TRBV5-4 and TRBJ1-4; unclear D gene. The V end was cut by 1 base, the J end by 8 bases, with 12 bases between. In germline, CDR1 is SGHNT, CDR2 YYREEE (reference sequence). The CDR3 length is 14 residues. CDR3 loop: CASSLSVRGEKLFF. The CDR3 nucleotides read TGTGCCAGCAGCTTGTCCGTGAGAGGCGAAAAACTGTTTTTT.

This sequence joins TRBV7-8 and TRBJ1-5, with 7 bases fitting TRBD1. J lost 3 bases, V lost 1 base, and 6 bases had no gene match. CDR3 length: 16 residues. The germline V gene encodes CDR1 SGHVS and CDR2 FQNEAQ. CDR3 loop: CASSLEAGGNNQPQHF. In nucleotides, the CDR3 is TGTGCCAGCAGCTTAGAAGCAGGGGGAAACAATCAGCCCCAGCATTTT.

The chain joins TRBV20-1 to TRBJ1-4, with D perhaps matching TRBD1 (6 bases). The CDR3 is 13 amino acids. V was cut by 3 bases and J by 8 bases, with 13 bases left in between. Looked up from germline, CDR1 is DFQATT and CDR2 is SNEGSKA (reference sequence). The CDR3 nucleotides are TGCAGTGCTAGTCCCGGGACACGAGAAAAACTGTTTTTT. Translated, it gives CSASPGTREKLFF.

This chain connects TRBV5-1 to TRBJ2-3; TRBD2 matches 8 bases. The CDR3 extends over 14 amino acids. The V segment lost 6 bases and the J segment 4 bases; nucleotides outside the gene matches: 7. Germline loops: CDR1 SGHRS, CDR2 YFSETQ. The CDR3 is CASNGAGGSDTQYF. The CDR3 nucleotides read TGCGCCAGCAACGGGGCGGGAGGTTCAGATACGCAGTATTTT.

The rearrangement joins TRBV30 to TRBJ1-5; 7 bases fit TRBD1. Germline trimming cut 2 bases from V and 2 bases from J; bases unmatched to any gene: 9. Germline CDR1 and CDR2: GTSNPN and SVGIG (reference sequence). This CDR3 is built from 16 residues. CDR3 protein: CAWSLTGAARNQPQHF. The DNA for the CDR3 is TGTGCCTGGAGTCTCACAGGGGCCGCACGCAATCAGCCCCAGCATTTT.

The chain has TRBV1 and TRBJ1-5. TRBV1 is assigned pseudogene status. The CDR3 runs to 18 residues. In DNA, the CDR3 is TGCACCAGCAGCCAAGAAATCTGGGGCCCCGGAGGCGGGAAGCCCCAGCATTTT. It specifies CTSSQEIWGPGGGKPQHF.

The J gene is TRBJ1-4, the V gene TRBV18; a weak D match, TRBD1 (5 bases). V was clipped by 2 bases and J by 0 bases, with 10 bases between them. The CDR3 extends over 16 amino acids. CDR1 and CDR2 from the germline V gene are KGHSH and LQKENI. The CDR3 nucleotides are TGTGCCAGCTCACCATCGGGGGTAACAACTAATGAAAAACTGTTTTTT. This codes for CASSPSGVTTNEKLFF.

V gene TRBV7-2 combines with J gene TRBJ1-6; 7 positions agree with TRBD1. V gave up 6 bases and J gave up 7 bases; unmatched junction bases: 12. The CDR3 is 16 amino acids. The V gene's germline CDR1 is SGHTA and CDR2 FQGNSA. CDR3 bases: TGTGCCAGCAGTCCAAGTCCAAGGGGGCGGAATTCACCCCTCCACTTT. It encodes CASSPSPRGRNSPLHF.